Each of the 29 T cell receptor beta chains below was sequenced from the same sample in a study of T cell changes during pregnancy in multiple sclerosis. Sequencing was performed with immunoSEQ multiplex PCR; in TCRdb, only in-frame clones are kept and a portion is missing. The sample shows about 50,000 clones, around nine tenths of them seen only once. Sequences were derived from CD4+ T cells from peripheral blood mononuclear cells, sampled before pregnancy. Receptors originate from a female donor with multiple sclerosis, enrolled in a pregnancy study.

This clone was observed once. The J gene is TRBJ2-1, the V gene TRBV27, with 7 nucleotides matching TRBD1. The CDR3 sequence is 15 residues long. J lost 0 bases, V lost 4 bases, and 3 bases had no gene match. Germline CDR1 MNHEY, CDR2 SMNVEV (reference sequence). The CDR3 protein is CASSSDRSSYNEQFF. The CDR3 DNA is TGTGCCAGCAGTTCGGACAGGAGCTCCTACAATGAGCAGTTCTTC.

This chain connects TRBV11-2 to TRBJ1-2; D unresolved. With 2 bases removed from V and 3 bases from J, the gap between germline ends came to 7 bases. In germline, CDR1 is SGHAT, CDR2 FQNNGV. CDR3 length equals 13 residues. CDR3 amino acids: CASSLPYYYGYTF. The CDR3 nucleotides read TGTGCCAGCAGCTTACCGTACTACTATGGCTACACCTTC.

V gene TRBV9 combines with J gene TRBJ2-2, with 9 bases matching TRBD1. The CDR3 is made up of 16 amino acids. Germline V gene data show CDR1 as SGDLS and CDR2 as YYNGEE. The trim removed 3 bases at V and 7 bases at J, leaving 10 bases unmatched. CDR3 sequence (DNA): TGTGCCAGCAGCGAGGGACAGGGAAGATGGCGCGGGGAGCTGTTTTTT. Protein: CASSEGQGRWRGELFF.

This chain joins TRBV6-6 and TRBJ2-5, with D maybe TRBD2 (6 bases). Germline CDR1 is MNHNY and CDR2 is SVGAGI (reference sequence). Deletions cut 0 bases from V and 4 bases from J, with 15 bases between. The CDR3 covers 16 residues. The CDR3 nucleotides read TGTGCCAGCAGTTACTCTCTGGCGGGGTATGGAGAGACCCAGTACTTC. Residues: CASSYSLAGYGETQYF.

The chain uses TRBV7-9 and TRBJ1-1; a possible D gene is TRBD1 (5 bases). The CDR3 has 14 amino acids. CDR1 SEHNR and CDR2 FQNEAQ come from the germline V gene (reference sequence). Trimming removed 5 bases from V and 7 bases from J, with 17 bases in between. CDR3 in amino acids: CASSPTYGGVEAFF. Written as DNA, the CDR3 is TGTGCCAGCAGCCCGACGTACGGGGGTGTTGAAGCTTTCTTT.

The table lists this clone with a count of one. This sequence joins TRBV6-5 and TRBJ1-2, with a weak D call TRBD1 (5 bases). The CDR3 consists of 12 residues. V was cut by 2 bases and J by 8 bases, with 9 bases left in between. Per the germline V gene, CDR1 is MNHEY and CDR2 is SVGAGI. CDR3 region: CASSYRRGGYTF. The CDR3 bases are TGTGCCAGCAGTTACCGGAGGGGCGGCTACACCTTC.

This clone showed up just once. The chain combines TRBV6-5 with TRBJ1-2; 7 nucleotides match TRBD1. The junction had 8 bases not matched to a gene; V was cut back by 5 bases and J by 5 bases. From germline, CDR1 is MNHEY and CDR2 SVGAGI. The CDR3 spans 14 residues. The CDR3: CASSRTGQKYGYTF. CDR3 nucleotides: TGTGCCAGCAGTCGCACGGGACAGAAGTATGGCTACACCTTC.

The CDR3 nucleotides are TGTGCCAGCAGCAGGGACAGGGGGACAGAGACCCAGTACTTC. Its translation: CASSRDRGTETQYF. V is TRBV21-1 and J is TRBJ2-5; TRBD1 is the table's D call, not checked against the DNA. TRBV21-1 is given as a pseudogene. CDR3 length: 14 amino acids.

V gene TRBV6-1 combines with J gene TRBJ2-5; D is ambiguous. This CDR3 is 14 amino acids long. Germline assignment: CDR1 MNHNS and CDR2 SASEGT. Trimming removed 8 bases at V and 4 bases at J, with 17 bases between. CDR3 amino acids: CASLVTPPRETQYF. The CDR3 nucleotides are TGTGCCAGCCTAGTTACTCCCCCAAGAGAGACCCAGTACTTC.

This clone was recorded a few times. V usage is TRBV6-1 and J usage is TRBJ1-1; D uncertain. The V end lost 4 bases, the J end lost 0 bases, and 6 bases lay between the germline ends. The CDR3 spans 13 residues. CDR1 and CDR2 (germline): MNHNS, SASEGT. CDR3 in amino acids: CASSGQVNTEAFF. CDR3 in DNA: TGTGCCAGCAGTGGTCAGGTGAACACTGAAGCTTTCTTT.

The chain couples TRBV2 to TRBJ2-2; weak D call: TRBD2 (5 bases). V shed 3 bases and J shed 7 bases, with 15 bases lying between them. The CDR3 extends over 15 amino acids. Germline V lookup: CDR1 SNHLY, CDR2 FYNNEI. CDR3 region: CASSEEDTSVGELFF. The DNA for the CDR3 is TGTGCCAGCAGTGAGGAGGATACATCCGTCGGGGAGCTGTTTTTT.

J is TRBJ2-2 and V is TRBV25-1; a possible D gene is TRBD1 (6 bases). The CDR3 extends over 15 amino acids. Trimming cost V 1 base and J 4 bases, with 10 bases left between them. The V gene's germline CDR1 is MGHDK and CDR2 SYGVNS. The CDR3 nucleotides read TGTGCCAGCAGTGAATTCCACAGGGTCACCGGGGAGCTGTTTTTT. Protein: CASSEFHRVTGELFF.

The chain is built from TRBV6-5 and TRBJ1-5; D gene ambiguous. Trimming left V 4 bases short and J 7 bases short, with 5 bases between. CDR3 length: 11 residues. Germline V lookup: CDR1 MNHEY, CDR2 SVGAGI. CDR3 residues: CASSSQQPQHF. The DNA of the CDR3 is TGTGCCAGCAGTTCGCAGCAGCCCCAGCATTTT.

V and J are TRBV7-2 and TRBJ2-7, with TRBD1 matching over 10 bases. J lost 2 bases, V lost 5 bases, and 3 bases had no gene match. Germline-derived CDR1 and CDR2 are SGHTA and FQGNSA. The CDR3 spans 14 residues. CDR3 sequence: CASSQTGGPYEQYF. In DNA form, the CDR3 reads TGTGCCAGCAGCCAGACAGGGGGCCCCTACGAGCAGTACTTC.

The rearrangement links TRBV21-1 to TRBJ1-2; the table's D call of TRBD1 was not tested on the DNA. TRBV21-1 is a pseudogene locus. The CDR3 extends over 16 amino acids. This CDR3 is CASTTRRFQGNYGYTF. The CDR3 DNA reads TGTGCCAGCACCACCAGGAGATTCCAGGGGAACTATGGCTACACCTTC.

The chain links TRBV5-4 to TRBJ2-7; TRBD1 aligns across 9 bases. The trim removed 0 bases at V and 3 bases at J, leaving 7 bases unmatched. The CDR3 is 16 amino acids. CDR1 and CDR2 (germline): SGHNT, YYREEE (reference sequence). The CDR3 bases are TGTGCCAGCAGCTTGGGGGGGGGACAGGGCCTCTACGAGCAGTACTTC. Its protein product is CASSLGGGQGLYEQYF.

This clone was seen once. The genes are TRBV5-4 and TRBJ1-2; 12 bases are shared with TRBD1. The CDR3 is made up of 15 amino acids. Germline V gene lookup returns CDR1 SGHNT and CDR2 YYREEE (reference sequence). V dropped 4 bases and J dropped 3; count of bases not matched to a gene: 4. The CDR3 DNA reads TGTGCCAGCAGCGGAGGGACAGGGGGCTACTATGGCTACACCTTC. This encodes CASSGGTGGYYGYTF.

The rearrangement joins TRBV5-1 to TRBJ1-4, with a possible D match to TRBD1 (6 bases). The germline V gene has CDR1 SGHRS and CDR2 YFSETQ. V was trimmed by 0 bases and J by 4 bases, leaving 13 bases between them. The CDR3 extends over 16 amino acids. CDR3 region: CASSLEGGLGNEKLFF. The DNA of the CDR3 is TGCGCCAGCAGCTTGGAGGGGGGGCTGGGTAATGAAAAACTGTTTTTT.

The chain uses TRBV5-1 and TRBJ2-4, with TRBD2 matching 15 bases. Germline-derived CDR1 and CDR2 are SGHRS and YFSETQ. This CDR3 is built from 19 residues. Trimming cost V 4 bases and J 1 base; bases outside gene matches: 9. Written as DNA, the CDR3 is TGCGCCAGCAGCGGGGGACTAGCGGGAGGTACGGGGGCCAAAAACATTCAGTACTTC. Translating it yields CASSGGLAGGTGAKNIQYF.

CDR3 DNA sequence: TGTGCCCAAAAGGGACAGTCCTACGAGCAGTACTTC. This translates into CAQKGQSYEQYF. The chain links TRBV30 to TRBJ2-7; 7 nucleotides align to TRBD1. Unmatched junction bases numbered 5, after V lost 8 bases and J lost 1 base. The CDR3 consists of 12 residues. Germline CDR1 and CDR2: GTSNPN and SVGIG (reference sequence).

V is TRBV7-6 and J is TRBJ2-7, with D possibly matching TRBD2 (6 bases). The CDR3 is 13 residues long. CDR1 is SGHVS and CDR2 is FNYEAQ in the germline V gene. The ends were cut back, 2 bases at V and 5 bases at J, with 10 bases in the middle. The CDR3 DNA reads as TGTGCCAGCAGCTTAAGTCGGGGGAACGAGCAGTACTTC. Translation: CASSLSRGNEQYF.

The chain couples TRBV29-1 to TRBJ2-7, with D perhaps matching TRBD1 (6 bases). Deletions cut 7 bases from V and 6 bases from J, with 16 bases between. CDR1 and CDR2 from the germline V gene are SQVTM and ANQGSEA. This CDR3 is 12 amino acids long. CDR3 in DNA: TGCAGCGCCTACAGGGTACGGGGCGAGCAGTACTTC. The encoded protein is CSAYRVRGEQYF.

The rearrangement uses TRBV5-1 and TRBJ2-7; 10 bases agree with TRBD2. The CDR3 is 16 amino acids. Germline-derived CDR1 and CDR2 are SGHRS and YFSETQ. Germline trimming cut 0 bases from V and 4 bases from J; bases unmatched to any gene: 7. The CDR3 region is CASSLDWSSGSYEQYF. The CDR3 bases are TGCGCCAGCAGCTTGGATTGGTCTAGCGGGAGTTACGAGCAGTACTTC.

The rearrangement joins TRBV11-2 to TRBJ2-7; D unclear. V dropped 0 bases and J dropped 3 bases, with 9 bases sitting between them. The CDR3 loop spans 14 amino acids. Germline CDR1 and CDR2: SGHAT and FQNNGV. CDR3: CASSLDQVYYEQYF. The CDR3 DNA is TGTGCCAGCAGCTTAGATCAGGTATACTACGAGCAGTACTTC.

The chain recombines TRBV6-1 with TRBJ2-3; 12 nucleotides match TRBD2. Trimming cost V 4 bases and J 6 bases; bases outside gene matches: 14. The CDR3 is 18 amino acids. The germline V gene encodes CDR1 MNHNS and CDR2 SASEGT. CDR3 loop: CASSALTSGSFAADTQYF. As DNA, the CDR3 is TGTGCCAGCAGTGCATTGACTAGCGGGAGTTTCGCCGCCGATACGCAGTATTTT.

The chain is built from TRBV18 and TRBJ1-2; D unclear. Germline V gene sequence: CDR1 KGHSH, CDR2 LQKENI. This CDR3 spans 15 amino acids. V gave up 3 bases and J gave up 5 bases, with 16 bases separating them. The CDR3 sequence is CASSPNAGSRYGYTF. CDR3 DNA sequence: TGTGCCAGCTCACCGAATGCAGGTTCCCGATATGGCTACACCTTC.

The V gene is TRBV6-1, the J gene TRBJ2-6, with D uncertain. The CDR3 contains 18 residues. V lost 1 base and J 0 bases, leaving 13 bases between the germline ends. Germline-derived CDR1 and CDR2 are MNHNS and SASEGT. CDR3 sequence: CASSEDGLRFSGANVLTF. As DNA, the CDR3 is TGTGCCAGCAGTGAAGATGGTCTCAGGTTCTCTGGGGCCAACGTCCTGACTTTC.

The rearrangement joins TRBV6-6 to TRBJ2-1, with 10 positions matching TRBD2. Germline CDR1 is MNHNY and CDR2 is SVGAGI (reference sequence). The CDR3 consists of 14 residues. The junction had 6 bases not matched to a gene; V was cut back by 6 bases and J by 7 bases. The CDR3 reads CASSLTSGVNEQFF. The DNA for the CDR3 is TGTGCCAGCAGCCTCACTAGCGGGGTTAATGAGCAGTTCTTC.

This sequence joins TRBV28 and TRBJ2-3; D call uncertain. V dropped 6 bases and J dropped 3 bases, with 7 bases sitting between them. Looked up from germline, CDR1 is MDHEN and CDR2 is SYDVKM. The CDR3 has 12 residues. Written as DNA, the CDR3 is TGTGCCAGCAGCTTCACAACAGATACGCAGTATTTT. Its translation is CASSFTTDTQYF.